These 22 T cell receptor beta chains share one sample of origin, sequenced in a study of blood T cell repertoires in COVID-19. The repertoire was sequenced with immunoSEQ multiplex PCR; TCRdb's copy has only in-frame clones and lacks some. The sample lists a few hundred thousand clones; about 87% were seen once. Sequencing was done on a sample of peripheral blood. The receptors here all came from a woman between 50 and 59 years old with COVID-19, enrolled during active disease.

V is TRBV19 and J is TRBJ1-5; 12 bases line up with TRBD1. The trim removed 9 bases at V and 3 bases at J, leaving 12 bases unmatched. CDR3 size: 17 residues. The germline V gene has CDR1 LNHDA and CDR2 SQIVND (reference sequence). Written as DNA, the CDR3 is TGTGCCAGCATTGATCCCGGGACAGGGGGCGTCAATCAGCCCCAGCATTTT. Its translation is CASIDPGTGGVNQPQHF.

The chain recombines TRBV2 with TRBJ1-2, with a tentative D call TRBD1 (5 bases). Trimming removed 7 bases at V and 1 base at J, with 19 bases between. This CDR3 region has 16 residues. Looked up from germline, CDR1 is SNHLY and CDR2 is FYNNEI. The CDR3 region is CASTPGPGRVNYGYTF. The CDR3, as DNA: TGTGCCAGCACCCCGGGTCCAGGGAGGGTTAACTATGGCTACACCTTC.

The chain couples TRBV3-1 (or the pseudogene TRBV3-2) to TRBJ2-3; TRBD2 might be the D (5 bases). The germline gives CDR1 LGHDT, CDR2 YNNKEL (reference sequence). The CDR3 has 18 residues. V was shortened by 1 base and J by 1 base, with 18 bases between the two germline ends. The CDR3 loop reads CASSQVSRGLWGTDTQYF. CDR3 DNA sequence: TGTGCCAGCAGCCAAGTAAGTCGAGGGCTTTGGGGCACAGATACGCAGTATTTT.

The V and J genes are TRBV25-1 and TRBJ1-6; the D gene is possibly TRBD1 (6 bases). With 2 bases removed from V and 9 bases from J, the gap between germline ends came to 11 bases. This CDR3 has 14 residues. CDR1 and CDR2 (germline): MGHDK, SYGVNS. CDR3 loop: CASSEQGRSSPLHF. The CDR3 DNA reads TGTGCCAGCAGTGAACAGGGGCGGAGTTCACCCCTCCACTTT.

The chain carries TRBV5-4 and TRBJ1-1, with no clear D. V was pared by 0 bases and J by 7 bases, with 4 bases between. The CDR3 spans 11 residues. Looked up from germline, CDR1 is SGHNT and CDR2 is YYREEE (reference sequence). In nucleotides, the CDR3 is TGTGCCAGCAGCTTGGGCGTTGAAGCTTTCTTT. This sequence encodes CASSLGVEAFF.

The rearrangement links TRBV5-4 to TRBJ2-1; 9 nucleotides align to TRBD1. The V segment lost 1 base and the J segment 8 bases; nucleotides outside the gene matches: 7. Per germline, CDR1 SGHNT and CDR2 YYREEE (reference sequence). This CDR3 region has 15 residues. The CDR3 DNA reads as TGTGCCAGCAGCTTGCCGGGACAGGGTGAGCATGAGCAGTTCTTC. As protein: CASSLPGQGEHEQFF. The full variable domain, with the rest looked up from reference TRBV5-4 and TRBJ2-1, is ETGVTQSPTHLIKTRGQQVTLRCSSQSGHNTVSWYQQALGQGPQFIFQYYREEENGRGNFPPRFSGLQFPNYSSELNVNALELDDSALYLCASSLPGQGEHEQFFGPGTRLTVL.

Comment on this clone: Relative to the germline gene, one junction end is altered; a read error may explain this. This chain connects TRBV19 to TRBJ1-4, with D possibly matching TRBD1 (6 bases). Germline V gene lookup returns CDR1 LNHDA and CDR2 SQIVND (reference sequence). The CDR3 contains 14 residues. The CDR3, as DNA: TGTGTCAGTAGTATATCGGGAGGGGGTGAAAAACTGTTTTTT. It codes for CVSSISGGGEKLFF.

The chain employs TRBV20-1 and TRBJ1-1; no firm D call. Germline V gene data show CDR1 as DFQATT and CDR2 as SNEGSKA (reference sequence). The CDR3 contains 13 residues. Trimming stripped 3 bases from V and 1 base from J, with 9 bases between. DNA of the CDR3: TGCAGTGCTAGTCCCCGACAGAACACTGAAGCTTTCTTT. Translating gives CSASPRQNTEAFF.

V usage is TRBV19 and J usage is TRBJ1-4; 10 nucleotides match TRBD1. Looked up from germline, CDR1 is LNHDA and CDR2 is SQIVND (reference sequence). The CDR3 runs 16 residues. The V and J ends lost 5 bases and 5 bases, in that order; junction bases with no gene match: 8. Here the CDR3 reads CASSVGRTGGNEKLFF. CDR3 nucleotides: TGTGCCAGTAGTGTCGGCAGGACAGGGGGAAATGAAAAACTGTTTTTT.

The chain couples TRBV4-3 to TRBJ1-2; TRBD1 matches at 11 bases. The V gene's germline CDR1 is LGHNA and CDR2 YSLEER. This CDR3 spans 17 amino acids. Trimming took 2 bases from V and 5 from J; bases not matched to a gene: 10. CDR3 DNA sequence: TGCGCCAGCAGCCAAACACCCATCGGGACAGGGGGATATGGCTACACCTTC. It specifies CASSQTPIGTGGYGYTF.

V gene TRBV7-2 combines with J gene TRBJ2-1, with 14 bases fitting TRBD2. Germline trimming cut 5 bases from V and 7 bases from J; bases unmatched to any gene: 7. This CDR3 region has 16 residues. CDR1 SGHTA and CDR2 FQGNSA come from the germline V gene. The CDR3 reads CASSARLAGGYNEQFF. DNA for the CDR3: TGTGCCAGCAGCGCCCGACTAGCGGGAGGGTATAATGAGCAGTTCTTC.

The chain uses TRBV14 and TRBJ1-4; no clear D gene. V was cut by 1 base and J by 2 bases, with 11 bases left in between. Germline V gene lookup returns CDR1 SGHDN and CDR2 FVKESK. CDR3 length equals 16 residues. CDR3 in amino acids: CASSQGGLTTNEKLFF. The DNA of the CDR3 is TGTGCCAGCAGCCAAGGAGGGTTAACGACTAATGAAAAACTGTTTTTT.

The chain is built from TRBV24-1 and TRBJ2-1, with 11 bases that match TRBD2. The V and J ends lost 6 bases and 4 bases, in that order; junction bases with no gene match: 4. Germline V gene sequence: CDR1 KGHDR, CDR2 SFDVKD. The CDR3 runs 15 residues. CDR3 DNA: TGTGCCACCAGTTCTACTAGCGGGAGATACAATGAGCAGTTCTTC. It translates to CATSSTSGRYNEQFF.

The chain has TRBV5-6 and TRBJ2-4; D might be TRBD1 (5 bases). With 0 bases removed from V and 2 bases from J, the gap between germline ends came to 6 bases. CDR3 length equals 14 residues. Germline assignment: CDR1 SGHDT and CDR2 YYEEEE. The CDR3 DNA sequence: TGTGCCAGCAGCTTGGCAGGGACCAAAAACATTCAGTACTTC. Its protein product is CASSLAGTKNIQYF.

J is TRBJ1-5 and V is TRBV7-8; tentatively, D is TRBD1 (6 bases). The germline V and J ends were trimmed by 5 bases and 4 bases, with 12 bases remaining between them. This CDR3 spans 14 amino acids. Germline V lookup: CDR1 SGHVS, CDR2 FQNEAQ. CDR3 in DNA: TGTGCCAGCAGCCTGGACAGTAGAAATCAGCCCCAGCATTTT. This codes for CASSLDSRNQPQHF.

The chain recombines TRBV13 with TRBJ2-1; D might be TRBD1 (5 bases). V lost 1 base to trimming and J lost 7 bases, with 11 bases between them. This CDR3 is built from 14 residues. Germline V CDR1 and CDR2: PRHDT, FYEKMQ (reference sequence). Here the CDR3 reads CASSLVGQGNEQFF. The CDR3 bases are TGTGCCAGCAGCTTAGTAGGGCAGGGAAATGAGCAGTTCTTC.

The chain uses TRBV28 and TRBJ2-1; D is ambiguous. The CDR3 spans 14 residues. Per germline, CDR1 MDHEN and CDR2 SYDVKM. The V end lost 3 bases, the J end lost 4 bases, and 10 bases lay between the germline ends. CDR3 nucleotides: TGTGCCAGCAGTTTCTTCCAGAGGTACAATGAGCAGTTCTTC. It is translated as CASSFFQRYNEQFF. Full variable domain (remainder filled in from reference TRBV28 and TRBJ2-1): DVKVTQSSRYLVKRTGEKVFLECVQDMDHENMFWYRQDPGLGLRLIYFSYDVKMKEKGDIPEGYSVSREKKERFSLILESASTNQTSMYLCASSFFQRYNEQFFGPGTRLTVL.

This chain uses TRBV11-2 with TRBJ2-1; 10 bases are a match to TRBD2. This CDR3 comprises 16 residues. Trimming at V came to 4 bases and at J to 7 bases, leaving 10 bases not matched to a gene. CDR1 and CDR2 from the germline V gene are SGHAT and FQNNGV. The CDR3 DNA sequence: TGTGCCAGCAGCTCGACTAGCGGGCTACCGGGTAATGAGCAGTTCTTC. Translation gives CASSSTSGLPGNEQFF.

The V and J genes are TRBV5-8 and TRBJ2-7, with TRBD2 matching over 10 bases. Per germline, CDR1 SGHTS and CDR2 YDEGEE. Germline trimming cut 0 bases from V and 0 bases from J; bases unmatched to any gene: 6. The CDR3 extends over 17 amino acids. This chain's CDR3 is CASSLGDLAGVSYEQYF. The CDR3 DNA reads as TGTGCCAGCAGCTTGGGGGATCTAGCGGGAGTCTCCTACGAGCAGTACTTC.

The chain uses TRBV24-1 and TRBJ2-4, with 8 bases that match TRBD2. There are 15 residues in the CDR3. Germline V lookup: CDR1 KGHDR, CDR2 SFDVKD. Trimming removed 5 bases from V and 1 base from J; junction bases left unmatched: 3. CDR3 loop: CATSAGGAAKNIQYF. CDR3 nucleotides: TGTGCCACCAGTGCCGGGGGGGCGGCCAAAAACATTCAGTACTTC.

J is TRBJ2-4 and V is TRBV2, with TRBD1 identical over 9 bases. CDR3 length: 15 amino acids. From germline, CDR1 is SNHLY and CDR2 FYNNEI. The V segment lost 4 bases and the J segment 6 bases; nucleotides outside the gene matches: 7. In DNA, the CDR3 is TGTGCCAGCAGTGTATCCGGACAGGGGTTAAACATTCAGTACTTC. This translates into CASSVSGQGLNIQYF.

The V call is TRBV10-3, the J call TRBJ1-1; perhaps TRBD1 as D (6 bases). Germline V gene data show CDR1 as ENHRY and CDR2 as SYGVKD. Trimming pared 6 bases from V and 1 base from J, leaving 9 bases between. CDR3 length equals 13 residues. The CDR3 is CAIRGTPNTEAFF. The CDR3 DNA reads as TGTGCCATCAGGGGGACACCGAACACTGAAGCTTTCTTT.